The subject of this entry is one TCR beta chain. This sample is part of a study of control samples from healthy donors and cancer patients. TCRdb keeps only in-frame clones here, not all; method: immunoSEQ multiplex PCR. The sample includes approximately 150,000 clones, around 96% of them seen just once. The CDR3 sequence is 15 residues long. In germline, CDR1 is MNHEY, CDR2 SVGAGI. The junction had 8 bases not matched to a gene; V was cut back by 7 bases and J by 2 bases. The genes are TRBV6-5 and TRBJ2-5; TRBD2 matches 9 bases. This receptor was identified in a woman in her twenties or thirties in good health. The sample comprised blood. The CDR3, as DNA: TGTGCCAGCAAGCTTGTGCTAGCGGGACAAGAGACCCAGTACTTC. This gives the protein CASKLVLAGQETQYF.